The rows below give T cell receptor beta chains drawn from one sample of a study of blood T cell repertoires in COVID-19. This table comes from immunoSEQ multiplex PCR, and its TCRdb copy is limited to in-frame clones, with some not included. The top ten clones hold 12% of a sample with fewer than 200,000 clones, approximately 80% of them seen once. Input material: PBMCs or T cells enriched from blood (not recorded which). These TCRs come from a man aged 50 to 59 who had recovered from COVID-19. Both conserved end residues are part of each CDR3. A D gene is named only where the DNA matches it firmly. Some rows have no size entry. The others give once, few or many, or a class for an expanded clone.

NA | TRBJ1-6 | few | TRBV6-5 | CASSYSAGDSPLHF | TGTGCCAGCAGTTACTCGGCCGGGGATTCACCCCTCCACTTT
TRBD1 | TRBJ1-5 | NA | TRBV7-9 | CASSSGQGSWNQPQHF | TGTGCCAGCAGCTCAGGACAGGGGAGTTGGAATCAGCCCCAGCATTTT
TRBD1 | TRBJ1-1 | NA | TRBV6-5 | CASSQDRENTEAFF | TGTGCCAGCAGCCAGGACAGGGAGAACACTGAAGCTTTCTTT
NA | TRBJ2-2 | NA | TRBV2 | CASSGTQDTGELFF | TGTGCCAGCAGTGGGACACAAGACACCGGGGAGCTGTTTTTT
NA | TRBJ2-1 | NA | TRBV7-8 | CASSLGSGVEQFF | TGTGCCAGCAGCTTGGGTTCAGGGGTCGAGCAGTTCTTC
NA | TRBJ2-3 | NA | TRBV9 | CASSVLAETSTDTQYF | TGTGCCAGCAGCGTTTTAGCGGAGACTAGCACAGATACGCAGTATTTT
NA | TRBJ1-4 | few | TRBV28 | CASSSGTNNEKLFF | TGTGCCAGCAGTTCCGGGACAAATAATGAAAAACTGTTTTTT
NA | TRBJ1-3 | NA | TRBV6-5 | CASTLPAGNTIYF | TGTGCCAGCACCCTCCCCGCGGGAAACACCATATATTTT
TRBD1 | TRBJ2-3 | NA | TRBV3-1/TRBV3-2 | CASSSAGGLSDTQYF | TGTGCCAGCAGCTCCGCAGGGGGCCTCTCAGATACGCAGTATTTT
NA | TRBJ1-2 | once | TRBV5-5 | CASSERGALGYTF | TGTGCCAGCAGCGAACGGGGGGCGCTGGGCTACACCTTC
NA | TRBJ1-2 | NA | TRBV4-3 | CASSQESVTEANYGYTF | TGCGCCAGCAGCCAAGAATCTGTCACAGAAGCTAACTATGGCTACACCTTC
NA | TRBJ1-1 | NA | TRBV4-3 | CASSQDRADTEAFF | TGCGCCAGCAGCCAAGACAGGGCGGACACTGAAGCTTTCTTT
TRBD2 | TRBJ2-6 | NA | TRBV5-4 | CASTLGTSGGAGANVLTF | TGTGCCAGCACCCTAGGGACTAGCGGGGGGGCTGGGGCCAACGTCCTGACTTTC
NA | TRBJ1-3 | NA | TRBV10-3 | CAISVWKVRDSGNTIYF | TGTGCCATCAGTGTCTGGAAGGTCCGGGACTCTGGAAACACCATATATTTT
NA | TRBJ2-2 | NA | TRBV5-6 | CASSYSGTSTGELFF | TGTGCCAGCAGCTACTCCGGGACTTCGACCGGGGAGCTGTTTTTT
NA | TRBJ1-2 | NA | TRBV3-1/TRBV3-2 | CASSQTAAGYTF | TGTGCCAGCAGCCAAACAGCCGCCGGCTACACCTTC
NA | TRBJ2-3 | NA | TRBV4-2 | CASSQDQTAQTTQYF | TGTGCCAGCAGCCAAGACCAGACGGCACAGACTACGCAGTATTTT
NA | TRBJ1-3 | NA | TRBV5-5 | CASSLVLTRSSGNTIYF | TGTGCCAGCAGCTTGGTTCTAACCCGGAGCTCTGGAAACACCATATATTTT
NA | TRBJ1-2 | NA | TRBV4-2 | CASSQEGPGENGYTF | TGTGCCAGCAGCCAAGAAGGGCCAGGGGAGAATGGCTACACCTTC
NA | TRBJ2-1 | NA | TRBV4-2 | CASSQDYPNEQFF | TGTGCCAGCAGCCAAGACTATCCAAATGAGCAGTTCTTC
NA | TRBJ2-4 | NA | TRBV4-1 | CASSQAPGMDIQYF | TGCGCCAGCAGCCAAGCCCCAGGAATGGACATTCAGTACTTC
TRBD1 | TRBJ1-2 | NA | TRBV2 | CASNKDTTGGGGYTF | TGTGCCAGCAATAAGGATACAACAGGGGGTGGAGGCTACACCTTC
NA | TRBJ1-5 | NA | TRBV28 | CASSLEQGRPQHF | TGTGCCAGCAGTTTGGAACAGGGTCGGCCCCAGCATTTT
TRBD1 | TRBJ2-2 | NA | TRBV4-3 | CASSQDLLDRDTGELFF | TGCGCCAGCAGCCAAGACCTCCTCGACAGGGACACCGGGGAGCTGTTTTTT
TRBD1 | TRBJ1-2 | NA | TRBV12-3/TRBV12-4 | CASSVDRGYGYTF | TGTGCCAGCAGTGTGGACAGGGGCTATGGCTACACCTTC
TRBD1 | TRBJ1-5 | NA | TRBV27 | CASSSRQGVQPQHF | TGTGCCAGCAGTTCCAGACAGGGGGTTCAGCCCCAGCATTTT
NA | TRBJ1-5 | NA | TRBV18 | CASSPADSQGQPQHF | TGTGCCAGCTCACCAGCCGACAGTCAGGGTCAGCCCCAGCATTTT
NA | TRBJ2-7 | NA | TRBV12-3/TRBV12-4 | CASSFGEGEQYF | TGTGCCAGCAGTTTCGGAGAGGGCGAGCAGTACTTC
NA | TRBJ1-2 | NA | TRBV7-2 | CASSLGVLEGYTF | TGTGCCAGCAGCCTAGGGGTTTTGGAGGGCTACACCTTC
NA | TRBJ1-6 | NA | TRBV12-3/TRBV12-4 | CASSMASNSPLHF | TGTGCCAGCAGTATGGCAAGTAATTCACCCCTCCACTTT
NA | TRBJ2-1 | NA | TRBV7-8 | CASSLLGSWAEQFF | TGTGCCAGCAGCTTATTGGGTAGTTGGGCTGAGCAGTTCTTC
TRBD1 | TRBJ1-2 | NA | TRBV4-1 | CASSPGTGGIYGYTF | TGCGCCAGCAGCCCCGGGACAGGGGGAATCTATGGCTACACCTTC
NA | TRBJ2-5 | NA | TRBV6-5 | CASSYYPGPQETQYF | TGTGCCAGCAGTTACTATCCGGGTCCTCAAGAGACCCAGTACTTC
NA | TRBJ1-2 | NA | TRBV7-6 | CASSQGPQNYGYTF | TGTGCCAGCAGCCAGGGTCCACAGAACTATGGCTACACCTTC
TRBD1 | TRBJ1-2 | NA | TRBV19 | CASVGQVIANYGYTF | TGTGCCAGTGTAGGACAGGTCATCGCTAACTATGGCTACACCTTC
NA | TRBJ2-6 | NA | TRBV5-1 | CASSLVAGANVLTF | TGCGCCAGCAGCCTGGTCGCTGGGGCCAACGTCCTGACTTTC
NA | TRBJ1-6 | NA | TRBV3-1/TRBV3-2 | CASSPPGSFNSPLHF | TGTGCCAGCAGCCCCCCGGGTAGTTTTAATTCACCCCTCCACTTT
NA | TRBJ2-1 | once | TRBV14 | CASSPTRGLVFNEQFF | TGTGCCAGCAGCCCGACTAGGGGGCTGGTATTCAATGAGCAGTTCTTC
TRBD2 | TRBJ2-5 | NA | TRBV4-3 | CASSPTFSGGAGETQYF | TGCGCCAGCAGCCCAACCTTTAGCGGGGGGGCAGGAGAGACCCAGTACTTC
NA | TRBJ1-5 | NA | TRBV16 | CASSQDHPGSGYQPQHF | TGTGCCAGCAGCCAAGACCATCCGGGGTCTGGGTATCAGCCCCAGCATTTT
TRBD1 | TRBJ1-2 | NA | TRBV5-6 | CASSSGQTLYGYTF | TGTGCCAGCAGCTCGGGACAGACTCTCTATGGCTACACCTTC
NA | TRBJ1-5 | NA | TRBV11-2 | CASSLEGVQPQHF | TGTGCCAGCAGCCTAGAAGGGGTCCAGCCCCAGCATTTT
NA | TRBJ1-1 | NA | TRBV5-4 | CASSPAGGRSRAFF | TGTGCCAGCAGCCCGGCCGGGGGTAGGTCGAGAGCTTTCTTT
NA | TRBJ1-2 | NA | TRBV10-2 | CASSLDSPNYGYTF | TGCGCCAGCAGTCTGGACAGTCCCAACTATGGCTACACCTTC
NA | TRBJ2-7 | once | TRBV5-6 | CASTRQEAYEQYF | TGTGCCAGCACACGACAGGAGGCCTACGAGCAGTACTTC
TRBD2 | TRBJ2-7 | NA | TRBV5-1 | CASSRGGPAEQYF | TGCGCCAGCAGCCGGGGGGGCCCGGCGGAGCAGTACTTC
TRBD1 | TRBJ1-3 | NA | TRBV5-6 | CASSPDRGMLGLEDTIYF | TGTGCCAGCAGCCCCGACAGGGGGATGTTAGGGCTGGAGGACACCATATATTTT
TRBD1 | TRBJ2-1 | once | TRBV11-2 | CASSLGTVYNEQFF | TGTGCCAGCAGCCTCGGGACAGTATACAATGAGCAGTTCTTC
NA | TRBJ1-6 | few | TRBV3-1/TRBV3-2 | CASSQEVGSRSSYNSPLHF | TGTGCCAGCAGCCAAGAGGTGGGTAGCCGAAGCTCCTATAATTCACCCCTCCACTTT
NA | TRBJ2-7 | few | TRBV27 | CASSFAGRRTYEQYF | TGTGCCAGCAGTTTCGCAGGGAGGCGGACCTACGAGCAGTACTTC